This T cell receptor beta chain was observed in a study of T cell repertoires in cytomegalovirus infection. This clonotype has ten or more counts. Antigen unknown. V was clipped by 0 bases and J by 7 bases, with 7 bases between them. The length of the CDR3 is 12 residues. Per the germline V gene, CDR1 is MNHEY and CDR2 is SVGEGT. TCRdb re-called the reads with MiXCR, one entry per CDR3 protein. Of about 74,000 distinct CDR3 sequences in the sample, under 30% were seen once. The starting material was CD8+ T cells from cultured PBMCs, obtained from culture after CMV antigen stimulation. This receptor was obtained from a human donor in good health (CMV status not recorded). Some clones in this sample may be carry-over from other donors' samples. The chain has TRBV6-2 or TRBV6-3 and TRBJ2-7; no reliable D call. The CDR3 nucleotides are TGTGCCAGCAGTTACTCGGGGAAAGAGCAGTACTTC. It specifies CASSYSGKEQYF.